The 14 T cell receptor beta chains below come from one sample, sequenced in a study of response to subunit inactivated influenza vaccine. Via MiXCR, TCRdb re-called the RT-PCR reads, giving one row per CDR3 protein. The sample lists 710,000 or so distinct CDR3 sequences, around 14% occurring once. The sequences come from PBMCs from blood, collected 11 to 12 days after vaccination. These receptors all stem from a man aged 45-65 years who received an inactivated influenza vaccine.

This clonotype was recorded a few times. The rearrangement joins TRBV7-9 to TRBJ2-7, with a tentative D call TRBD2 (6 bases). Per germline, CDR1 SEHNR and CDR2 FQNEAQ (reference sequence). The CDR3 sequence is 15 residues long. With 1 base removed from V and 1 base from J, the gap between germline ends came to 11 bases. As DNA, the CDR3 is TGTGCCAGCAGCTTAGTTGCGGGACCATCCTACGAGCAGTACTTC. Protein product: CASSLVAGPSYEQYF.

This clonotype has at least ten counts. The chain recombines TRBV20-1 with TRBJ2-7, with TRBD2 identical over 13 bases. V lost 2 bases to trimming and J lost 5 bases; unmatched junction nucleotides: 6. Germline CDR1 is DFQATT and CDR2 is SNEGSKA (reference sequence). The CDR3 consists of 15 residues. The CDR3 spells CSARTGTSGDHEQYF. CDR3 DNA sequence: TGCAGTGCTAGAACCGGGACTAGCGGGGACCACGAGCAGTACTTC.

The sample holds many counts of this clonotype. J is TRBJ2-5 and V is TRBV29-1; 7 nucleotides line up with TRBD2. Looked up from germline, CDR1 is SQVTM and CDR2 is ANQGSEA. J was trimmed by 4 bases and V by 8 bases; bases with no gene match: 13. CDR3 length equals 14 residues. Written as DNA, the CDR3 is TGCAGCACACGGGGCGGGAGTAGAGGAGAGACCCAGTACTTC. Its protein is CSTRGGSRGETQYF.

This clonotype showed up just a few times. J is TRBJ1-1 and V is TRBV28; the D is unclear. This CDR3 region has 15 residues. Germline V gene sequence: CDR1 MDHEN, CDR2 SYDVKM. V gave up 3 bases and J gave up 6 bases, with 17 bases separating them. The CDR3 DNA follows: TGTGCCAGCAGTTTGTCCCAGTGGTTGTCTCCTGAAGCTTTCTTT. Amino acid sequence: CASSLSQWLSPEAFF.

The chain carries TRBV7-8 and TRBJ1-3; no clear D gene. The CDR3 is 16 residues long. The V gene's germline CDR1 is SGHVS and CDR2 FQNEAQ. Trimming took 1 base from V and 2 from J, leaving 12 bases between them. CDR3: CASSLVSIRAGNTIYF. CDR3 bases: TGTGCCAGCAGCTTAGTCTCAATCCGGGCTGGAAACACCATATATTTT.

This clonotype was counted between two and nine times. The chain links TRBV7-2 to TRBJ2-7; weak D call: TRBD1 (6 bases). The CDR3 runs to 15 residues. Per the germline V gene, CDR1 is SGHTA and CDR2 is FQGNSA. V lost 7 bases to trimming and J lost 2 bases, with 18 bases between them. The CDR3 DNA reads TGTGCCAGCACTTTAGTGGGGGCCGTGGCCTACGAGCAGTACTTC. This encodes CASTLVGAVAYEQYF.

The chain joins TRBV12-3 or TRBV12-4 to TRBJ2-4; D remains unclear. The CDR3 loop spans 12 amino acids. V was pared by 3 bases and J by 8 bases, with 8 bases between. CDR3 bases: TGTGCCAGCAGTTTGGCCTCAGACATTCAGTACTTC. This gives the protein CASSLASDIQYF.

The chain joins TRBV7-8 to TRBJ1-5, with 9 bases aligning to TRBD1. The trim removed 3 bases at V and 2 bases at J, leaving 2 bases unmatched. The CDR3 has 15 residues. Germline V gene sequence: CDR1 SGHVS, CDR2 FQNEAQ. This chain's CDR3 is CASSFRDRGNQPQHF. The CDR3 DNA reads as TGTGCCAGCAGCTTCCGGGACAGGGGCAATCAGCCCCAGCATTTT.

The rearrangement uses TRBV14 and TRBJ1-6; a possible D gene is TRBD1 (5 bases). Germline loops: CDR1 SGHDN, CDR2 FVKESK. V shed 3 bases and J shed 9 bases, with 12 bases lying between them. CDR3 length: 14 residues. The CDR3 spells CASSHWTMGSPLHF. The CDR3 nucleotides are TGTGCCAGCAGCCACTGGACAATGGGTTCACCCCTCCACTTT.

This clonotype was recorded at least ten times. Written as DNA, the CDR3 is TGTGCCAGCAGCTTAGATTCCCTCGGACTAGCAGCCTACAATGAGCAGTTCTTC. This sequence encodes CASSLDSLGLAAYNEQFF. The chain couples TRBV11-2 to TRBJ2-1; 8 bases fit TRBD2. The V segment lost 0 bases and the J segment 2 bases; nucleotides outside the gene matches: 9. The CDR3 sequence is 18 residues long. Per germline, CDR1 SGHAT and CDR2 FQNNGV.

This clonotype was detected a few times. V and J are TRBV5-5 and TRBJ1-5, with 7 positions matching TRBD1. V shed 3 bases, J shed 7 bases, and the junction held 10 bases outside the gene matches. Germline CDR1 and CDR2: SGHKS and YYEKEE (reference sequence). This CDR3 is 15 amino acids long. DNA of the CDR3: TGTGCCAGCAGCTGGGGCCAGGGGGGTCAACAGCCCCAGCATTTT. It translates to CASSWGQGGQQPQHF.

The chain is built from TRBV2 and TRBJ2-3; 7 bases are shared with TRBD2. This CDR3 comprises 17 residues. Germline CDR1 is SNHLY and CDR2 is FYNNEI. The V segment lost 7 bases and the J segment 2 bases; nucleotides outside the gene matches: 15. The CDR3 is CASTLSGLADNTDTQYF. The CDR3 coding sequence is TGTGCCAGCACTCTAAGCGGGCTAGCGGATAACACAGATACGCAGTATTTT. The variable domain in full, completed from reference TRBV2 and TRBJ2-3, reads EPEVTQTPSHQVTQMGQEVILRCVPISNHLYFYWYRQILGQKVEFLVSFYNNEISEKSEIFDDQFSVERPDGSNFTLKIRSTKLEDSAMYFCASTLSGLADNTDTQYFGPGTRLTVL.

This chain connects TRBV20-1 to TRBJ1-1; D is undetermined. Trimming shortened V by 6 bases and J by 6 bases, and 17 bases separated the two germline ends. The CDR3 is 13 residues long. In germline, CDR1 is DFQATT, CDR2 SNEGSKA (reference sequence). The CDR3 region is CSATPGSLAEAFF. CDR3 coding DNA: TGCAGTGCCACCCCGGGGAGTTTGGCTGAAGCTTTCTTT.

The CDR3 protein is CSVGIANTEAFF. The CDR3 DNA follows: TGCAGCGTTGGCATAGCGAACACTGAAGCTTTCTTT. This chain joins TRBV29-1 and TRBJ1-1, with no clear D. This CDR3 has 12 residues. V was cut by 4 bases and J by 1 base, with 7 bases left in between. Per germline, CDR1 SQVTM and CDR2 ANQGSEA.